This TCR beta chain was sequenced for a study of early T cells in non-severe SARS-CoV-2 infection. In the study overall: With bulk RNA from unsorted whole blood as input, sequencing yielded unpaired chains.

Germline values: CDR1 SGHRS, CDR2 YFSETQ. This CDR3 is built from 13 residues. The V end was cut by 1 base, the J end by 4 bases, with 6 bases between. cDNA molecules, individually, were tagged with unique molecular identifiers. TCRdb redid the calling of the 5' RACE reads with MiXCR, one entry per CDR3 protein. The sample has about 20,000 distinct CDR3 sequences; around 4.8% are singletons. In this sample, this clonotype turned up many times. The antigen remains unidentified. Findings and caveats of the study: VDJdb matching favored anti-spike CD8 responses, missing private and CD4 specificities.

The source of this sequence is an adult who was a healthcare worker with PCR-confirmed SARS-CoV-2 infection or an uninfected control (not recorded which). This chain joins TRBV5-1 and TRBJ2-1, with D unclear. Sample: whole blood. Written as DNA, the CDR3 is TGCGCCAGCAGCTTGAACGGGTACAATGAGCAGTTCTTC. Its protein is CASSLNGYNEQFF. Full variable domain (missing parts from reference TRBV5-1 and TRBJ2-1): KAGVTQTPRYLIKTRGQQVTLSCSPISGHRSVSWYQQTPGQGLQFLFEYFSETQRNKGNFPGRFSGRQFSNSRSEMNVSTLELGDSALYLCASSLNGYNEQFFGPGTRLTVL.